This entry lists 29 T cell receptor beta chains sequenced from one sample in a study of shared clonotypes between healthy human individuals. Naive CD8 cells lacked CD45RO, underwent positive selection for CCR7 and left out terminally differentiated effector memory CD45RA+ cells. Produced via immunoSEQ multiplex PCR; TCRdb's table is partial and in-frame only. Found here are about 680,000 clones, around 90% of them singletons; the top ten hold roughly 22%. Sequenced material: naive CD8+ T cells sorted from blood. These receptors came from a man between 25 and 39 years old in good health.

The chain recombines TRBV15 with TRBJ1-4; 7 bases align to TRBD1. The CDR3 has 15 amino acids. Per germline, CDR1 LNHNV and CDR2 YYDKDF (reference sequence). The J segment lost 4 bases and the V segment lost 0 bases, leaving 2 bases of the junction unmatched. CDR3 loop: CATSREGTDNEKLFF. Here the CDR3 DNA reads TGTGCCACCAGCAGAGAGGGGACAGATAATGAAAAACTGTTTTTT.

The rearrangement links TRBV7-8 to TRBJ2-1, with 13 bases that match TRBD2. This CDR3 region has 17 residues. Germline CDR1 reads SGHVS; CDR2 reads FQNEAQ. V dropped 3 bases and J dropped 4; count of bases not matched to a gene: 6. CDR3 region: CASSFPRTSGSYNEQFF. CDR3 DNA sequence: TGTGCCAGCAGCTTCCCTAGGACTAGCGGGAGTTACAATGAGCAGTTCTTC.

The V gene is TRBV7-9, the J gene TRBJ2-3; no firm D call. The germline CDR1 and CDR2 sequences are SEHNR and FQNEAQ (reference sequence). Trimming removed 1 base from V and 0 bases from J, with 11 bases in between. CDR3 length equals 16 residues. The CDR3 DNA follows: TGTGCCAGCAGCTTAGTCTCGAAGATTAGCACAGATACGCAGTATTTT. Encoded protein: CASSLVSKISTDTQYF.

This clone was counted a single time. The rearrangement uses TRBV9 and TRBJ2-5; possible D gene TRBD2, 7 bases. There are 13 residues in the CDR3. In germline, CDR1 is SGDLS, CDR2 YYNGEE. V was clipped by 7 bases and J by 1 base, with 11 bases between them. CDR3 loop: CASGGGSQETQYF. The CDR3 DNA reads as TGTGCCAGCGGGGGCGGGAGCCAAGAGACCCAGTACTTC.

The chain carries TRBV2 and TRBJ2-2, with D unresolved. Germline lookup yields CDR1 SNHLY and CDR2 FYNNEI. The V and J ends lost 8 bases and 1 base respectively, with 8 bases between them. The CDR3 spans 13 residues. The DNA of the CDR3 is TGTGCCAGCGACGAGAAGAACACCGGGGAGCTGTTTTTT. Its protein product is CASDEKNTGELFF.

The chain employs TRBV27 and TRBJ2-2; TRBD2 matches at 7 bases. With V trimmed by 5 bases and J by 1 base, 4 bases remained unmatched. In germline, CDR1 is MNHEY, CDR2 SMNVEV (reference sequence). The CDR3 is 15 residues long. The CDR3 sequence: CASSIGTMNTGELFF. In DNA, the CDR3 is TGTGCCAGCAGTATAGGGACTATGAACACCGGGGAGCTGTTTTTT.

The chain combines TRBV27 with TRBJ1-2; D is undetermined. The V and J ends lost 3 bases and 4 bases respectively, with 12 bases between them. The CDR3 spans 14 residues. Per the germline V gene, CDR1 is MNHEY and CDR2 is SMNVEV (reference sequence). Here the CDR3 reads CASSFAGKFYGYTF. In DNA form, the CDR3 reads TGTGCCAGCAGTTTTGCCGGCAAGTTCTATGGCTACACCTTC.

The chain recombines TRBV19 with TRBJ1-5; D not certain. The V end lost 6 bases, the J end lost 1 base, and 13 bases lay between the germline ends. Per germline, CDR1 LNHDA and CDR2 SQIVND (reference sequence). The CDR3 is 15 residues long. The CDR3 loop is CASSEAPWSNQPQHF. CDR3 in DNA: TGTGCCAGTAGCGAGGCCCCCTGGAGCAATCAGCCCCAGCATTTT.

This rearrangement joins TRBV5-1 to TRBJ2-7; 12 bases are a match to TRBD2. Germline loops: CDR1 SGHRS, CDR2 YFSETQ. Losses at the gene ends were 0 bases for V and 4 bases for J; bases not matched to a gene: 11. The CDR3 length is 18 residues. CDR3 sequence reads: CASSLVSSILAGGYEQYF. The CDR3 DNA reads TGCGCCAGCAGCTTGGTATCGTCAATACTAGCGGGAGGATACGAGCAGTACTTC.

V usage is TRBV7-9 and J usage is TRBJ2-7; D is unclear. The germline gives CDR1 SEHNR, CDR2 FQNEAQ (reference sequence). The V end was cut by 2 bases, the J end by 5 bases, with 10 bases between. The CDR3 is made up of 13 amino acids. In DNA, the CDR3 is TGTGCCAGCAGCTTACCCCTAGGCCACGAGCAGTACTTC. Translated: CASSLPLGHEQYF.

V and J are TRBV7-2 and TRBJ1-1; tentatively, D is TRBD1 (6 bases). The CDR3 is 14 residues long. Deletions cut 2 bases from V and 4 bases from J, with 11 bases between. Germline values: CDR1 SGHTA, CDR2 FQGNSA. CDR3 DNA sequence: TGTGCCAGCAGCTTACAGGGGCGGAGCACTGAAGCTTTCTTT. Protein sequence: CASSLQGRSTEAFF.

The rearrangement joins TRBV6-6 to TRBJ1-1; D remains ambiguous. The CDR3 contains 15 residues. The germline V gene has CDR1 MNHNY and CDR2 SVGAGI (reference sequence). The V gene lost 0 bases and the J gene lost 0 bases, with 8 bases spanning the gap. CDR3 protein: CASSYSLQMNTEAFF. The CDR3 nucleotides read TGTGCCAGCAGTTACTCGTTACAGATGAACACTGAAGCTTTCTTT.

CDR3 in amino acids: CASSPDPSRGGETQYF. CDR3 nucleotide sequence: TGCGCCAGCAGCCCTGATCCTAGCCGAGGAGGAGAGACCCAGTACTTC. The chain links TRBV4-1 to TRBJ2-5, with TRBD2 as a possible D gene (5 bases). CDR1 MGHRA and CDR2 YSYEKL come from the germline V gene. V lost 4 bases to trimming and J lost 4 bases, with 19 bases between them. The CDR3 covers 16 residues.

Only a few counts were recorded for this clone. The same CDR3 can be traced to other DNA sequences in this sample. V gene TRBV27 combines with J gene TRBJ2-7, with 10 bases that match TRBD1. The CDR3 runs 14 residues. Germline V gene sequence: CDR1 MNHEY, CDR2 SMNVEV (reference sequence). J gave up 3 bases and V 4 bases, and 3 bases lay outside the gene matches. The CDR3 protein is CASSSGTGDYEQYF. Written as DNA, the CDR3 is TGTGCCAGCAGTTCCGGGACAGGGGACTACGAGCAGTACTTC.

V usage is TRBV19 and J usage is TRBJ2-7; a possible D gene is TRBD1 (6 bases). The germline V and J ends were trimmed by 4 bases and 2 bases, with 15 bases remaining between them. The CDR3 covers 15 residues. CDR1 and CDR2 from the germline V gene are LNHDA and SQIVND (reference sequence). CDR3 bases: TGTGCCAGTAGTACAACCGGGACATCAACCTACGAGCAGTACTTC. As protein: CASSTTGTSTYEQYF.

The chain combines TRBV10-3 with TRBJ1-1; TRBD1 aligns across 8 bases. CDR1 and CDR2 (germline): ENHRY, SYGVKD. Trimming cost V 10 bases and J 0 bases; bases outside gene matches: 7. The CDR3 totals 14 residues. CDR3 nucleotide sequence: TGTGCCACCTCGGACAGGGTCATGAACACTGAAGCTTTCTTT. Protein sequence: CATSDRVMNTEAFF.

The genes are TRBV7-6 and TRBJ2-1; 7 bases align to TRBD2. CDR1 and CDR2 (germline): SGHVS, FNYEAQ. This CDR3 comprises 17 residues. J was trimmed by 3 bases and V by 5 bases; bases with no gene match: 13. For the CDR3, the DNA is TGTGCCAGCAGCGGATGGACCGGGACTACGAACTACAATGAGCAGTTCTTC. This translates into CASSGWTGTTNYNEQFF.

This chain joins TRBV5-5 and TRBJ2-5, with 9 bases lining up with TRBD1. V shed 1 base, J shed 5 bases, and the junction held 12 bases outside the gene matches. The CDR3 is made up of 17 amino acids. The germline CDR1 and CDR2 sequences are SGHKS and YYEKEE (reference sequence). CDR3 sequence (DNA): TGTGCCAGCAGCTTGAAGGGACAGGGTCGGGAACGTGAGACCCAGTACTTC. Its protein product is CASSLKGQGRERETQYF.

The genes are TRBV15 and TRBJ2-5; possible D gene TRBD2, 5 bases. Germline loops: CDR1 LNHNV, CDR2 YYDKDF (reference sequence). This CDR3 is built from 15 residues. V lost 0 bases to trimming and J lost 1 base, with 9 bases between them. The DNA for the CDR3 is TGTGCCACCAGCAGAGAGAGGGCCTTCCAAGAGACCCAGTACTTC. It is translated as CATSRERAFQETQYF.

This clone was recorded a few times. The chain combines TRBV6-5 with TRBJ2-2, with D perhaps TRBD1 (6 bases). The V gene lost 0 bases and the J gene lost 4 bases, with 9 bases spanning the gap. The CDR3 loop spans 15 amino acids. The V gene's germline CDR1 is MNHEY and CDR2 SVGAGI. CDR3 DNA: TGTGCCAGCAGTTACTCACAGGGTTTCACCGGGGAGCTGTTTTTT. Its translation: CASSYSQGFTGELFF.

This chain connects TRBV9 to TRBJ2-1; tentative D call: TRBD2 (6 bases). The CDR3 length is 15 residues. Deletions cut 0 bases from V and 2 bases from J, with 9 bases between. Germline values: CDR1 SGDLS, CDR2 YYNGEE. CDR3 sequence reads: CASSVDGSAYNEQFF. In DNA, the CDR3 is TGTGCCAGCAGCGTAGACGGGAGCGCCTACAATGAGCAGTTCTTC.

A word on this clone: In the same sample, other DNA sequences code for this CDR3. The chain joins TRBV7-9 to TRBJ1-1; the D gene is possibly TRBD1 (5 bases). The CDR3 is made up of 12 amino acids. V was cut by 1 base and J by 8 bases, with 8 bases left in between. Per germline, CDR1 SEHNR and CDR2 FQNEAQ (reference sequence). The CDR3 sequence: CASSLGGVEAFF. DNA for the CDR3: TGTGCCAGCAGCTTAGGAGGGGTAGAAGCTTTCTTT. The whole variable domain, remainder taken from reference TRBV7-9 and TRBJ1-1, is DTGVSQNPRHKITKRGQNVTFRCDPISEHNRLYWYRQTLGQGPEFLTYFQNEAQLEKSRLLSDRFSAERPKGSFSTLEIQRTEQGDSAMYLCASSLGGVEAFFGQGTRLTVV.

The chain recombines TRBV14 with TRBJ2-1, with D possibly matching TRBD2 (5 bases). This CDR3 region has 15 residues. Between the trimmed V and J ends, which lost 4 bases and 6 bases, there was a span of 16 bases. Germline V gene data show CDR1 as SGHDN and CDR2 as FVKESK. In DNA, the CDR3 is TGTGCCAGCAGCCCCCTAGGAGGTTCGGCCAATGAGCAGTTCTTC. It codes for CASSPLGGSANEQFF.

The rearrangement joins TRBV6-1 to TRBJ2-5, with D perhaps matching TRBD1 (5 bases). The CDR3 consists of 16 residues. The V end was cut by 0 bases, the J end by 4 bases, with 15 bases between. CDR1 is MNHNS and CDR2 is SASEGT in the germline V gene. The CDR3 DNA reads as TGTGCCAGCAGTGAAGCGTACGGGCAGGGTCCAGAGACCCAGTACTTC. Translated: CASSEAYGQGPETQYF.

The chain carries TRBV7-9 and TRBJ2-1; 14 bases are shared with TRBD2. V was pared by 5 bases and J by 8 bases, with 11 bases of the junction left unmatched. This CDR3 comprises 17 residues. Germline CDR1 is SEHNR and CDR2 is FQNEAQ (reference sequence). As DNA, the CDR3 is TGTGCCAGCAGCAGGGGACTAGCGGGAGAGGCTGGGTATGAGCAGTTCTTC. Amino acids: CASSRGLAGEAGYEQFF. Together with reference TRBV7-9 and TRBJ2-1, the CDR3 gives the full variable domain: DTGVSQNPRHKITKRGQNVTFRCDPISEHNRLYWYRQTLGQGPEFLTYFQNEAQLEKSRLLSDRFSAERPKGSFSTLEIQRTEQGDSAMYLCASSRGLAGEAGYEQFFGPGTRLTVL.

V is TRBV27 and J is TRBJ1-2; a weak D match, TRBD1 (6 bases). This CDR3 has 13 residues. Germline V gene data show CDR1 as MNHEY and CDR2 as SMNVEV (reference sequence). V shed 8 bases and J shed 2 bases, with 12 bases lying between them. This chain's CDR3 is CASGLTGNYGYTF. CDR3 in DNA: TGTGCCAGCGGCCTCACAGGGAACTATGGCTACACCTTC.

V gene TRBV18 combines with J gene TRBJ2-3; unclear D gene. In germline, CDR1 is KGHSH, CDR2 LQKENI. The ends were cut back, 0 bases at V and 1 base at J, with 8 bases in the middle. The CDR3 has 15 residues. As DNA, the CDR3 is TGTGCCAGCTCACCACCGAGAGCCCGCACAGATACGCAGTATTTT. Translating gives CASSPPRARTDTQYF.

For this clone: It may be a read error: a sequence one base away is much more abundant. The gene calls are TRBV7-9 and TRBJ2-3; D is undetermined. CDR1 is SEHNR and CDR2 is FQNEAQ in the germline V gene (reference sequence). The CDR3 is made up of 11 amino acids. This chain's CDR3 is CASSFTDAQYF. CDR3 nucleotide sequence: TGTGCCAGCAGCTTCACAGATGCGCAGTATTTT.

V gene TRBV5-1 combines with J gene TRBJ2-7; D perhaps matches TRBD2 (6 bases). From germline, CDR1 is SGHRS and CDR2 YFSETQ. This CDR3 spans 15 amino acids. Trimming took 0 bases from V and 4 from J, leaving 14 bases between them. The CDR3 spells CASSLEGGSIYEQYF. Written as DNA, the CDR3 is TGCGCCAGCAGCTTGGAGGGAGGCTCCATTTACGAGCAGTACTTC.